The present T cell receptor (beta chain) was sequenced within a study of identical twins. Study results and limitations: In monozygotic twins, models underestimated the sharing of out-of-frame TCR alpha. Beta out-of-frame twin sharing showed a weaker excess.

Regarding this clonotype: The target antigen is unknown.

V lost 5 bases to trimming and J lost 11 bases; unmatched junction nucleotides: 11. This CDR3 has 13 amino acids. The germline V gene has CDR1 SGHVS and CDR2 FQNEAQ. Template switching added a universal primer site; cDNA carried unique molecular identifiers. MiXCR, applied by TCRdb to the 5' RACE reads, yields one record per CDR3 protein. Among some 1,600,000 distinct CDR3 sequences, under 35% were seen once, and the ten largest hold over 0.25%. What was sequenced was cord blood. The chain joins TRBV7-8 to TRBJ2-5, with 7 bases lining up with TRBD1. This clonotype originated in a newborn girl in good health. The chain's CDR3 is CASSERGRGEQYF. The CDR3, as DNA: TGTGCCAGCAGCGAGAGGGGGCGTGGTGAGCAGTACTTC.